This TCR beta chain was obtained from a study of T cell repertoires in cytomegalovirus infection. About the study: Public signatures in TCR beta pointed to CMV infection and matching HLA type.

TCRdb itself ran the reads through MiXCR, one entry per CDR3 protein. The sample carries hundreds of thousands of distinct CDR3 sequences, almost 30% recorded once. Only a few counts were recorded for this clonotype. The target antigen is unknown. The sample consisted of cultured PBMCs, taken from culture after CMV antigen stimulation. This TCR was sampled from a human donor in good health (CMV status not recorded). Some clones in this sample may be carry-over from other donors' samples.

The CDR3 sequence: CASSPGSPNQPQHF. As DNA, the CDR3 is TGTGCCAGCAGTCCCGGTAGCCCGAATCAGCCCCAGCATTTT. V is TRBV12-3 or TRBV12-4 and J is TRBJ1-5; D remains ambiguous. The length of the CDR3 is 14 residues. Trimming left V 5 bases short and J 4 bases short, with 12 bases between.